The sequence of this T cell receptor beta chain was determined in a study of shared clonotypes between healthy human individuals. Study summary: Serving as donors were two women and three men, whose ages spanned 18 to 49. Study-level results: The study sampled only blood, and tissue repertoires likely differ.

The authors' processing: Filtering differed for immunoSEQ, which gave only junction sequences without quality scores. Only in-frame clones appear in the TCRdb table, and some are missing; sequencing was by immunoSEQ multiplex PCR. For V, J and clone size, that table is used; D and trimming come from the DNA. Of around 95,000 clones in the sample, approximately 44% were seen once. Germline CDR1 is KGHSH and CDR2 is LQKENI. The trim removed 6 bases at V and 2 bases at J, leaving 12 bases unmatched. This CDR3 has 16 residues. This clone was seen at least ten times. Its antigen is not identified. The gene calls are TRBV18 and TRBJ1-2, with TRBD1 identical over 7 bases. Material for sequencing was PBMCs. This sequence was found in a woman between 35 and 50 years old in good health. Some clones in this sample may be carry-over from other donors' samples. CDR3 bases: TGTGCCAGCTCGGCTAACAGGGGCGGCGAAAACTATGGCTACACCTTC. Its protein is CASSANRGGENYGYTF.